This record concerns one TCR beta chain sequence. This receptor's antigen is unknown. Per-base qualities were not stored, and no clone one base away is much larger. This sample stems from a study of cytomegalovirus exposure and HLA in healthy donors (dated by TCRdb to about 2017). Some background on the complete study: In an earlier analysis of fewer than 750 of the donors, under 300 Gb of sequence data and 90 million to 120 million unique TCR beta sequences from 180 million or so T cells were reported. Around 330 gigabases of sequencing data and 75 million to 85 million unique TCR sequences made up an early release that covered under 750 HLA-typed donors. Of the 300 to 500 genotyped donors, 81% were placed in the genetic ancestry cluster associated with self-reported Caucasian donors. The aim of the study was to test whether cataloging public T cell receptors could identify signatures of past pathogen exposure. The study profiled the T cell repertoires of hundreds of subjects by immunosequencing and related them to cytomegalovirus serostatus. A separate validation cohort of over a hundred different subjects was used in addition to the approximately 700-subject first cohort. To predict cytomegalovirus infection status, the study brought together high-throughput TCR immunosequencing, statistical association of individual TCRs with disease status, and machine learning. A later analysis re-examined previously published TCR beta repertoires from 600 to 700 donors and added high-resolution HLA genotyping to investigate patterns of TCR occurrence. Rather than using new phenotypic data, the later analysis identified candidate immune exposures from TCR beta sequences and from how often those sequences occurred across donors. An earlier analysis of more than 450 of the donors used high-throughput TCR beta sequencing to judge whether each TCR beta V gene segment behaved as functional or pseudogenic. Donor age, sex, ethnicity and CMV serostatus were compiled alongside the repertoire data. In a later genetic analysis, genome-wide SNP genotypes for about 60% of the 666 donors were used, and that subset was treated as a discovery cohort. Every repertoire in the discovery cohort had been generated on one and the same sequencing platform. Both class I and class II loci were covered by HLA typing, at four-digit resolution. The number of typed donors differed by locus: roughly 620-630 for A, B, C, DRB1 and DQB1; 500 to 550 for DQA1; some 590 for DPA1; and roughly 490 for DPB1. Four to six DR-DQ haplotypes were handled as single units for association and clustering, since linkage in the cohort was strong. Across approximately 420 genotyped donors of the cohort, an average of approximately 200,000 unique TCR beta nucleotide sequences per donor were sequenced, and 15% to 20% of those sequences were non-productive. Overall study results and their limits: A further reported finding was that TCR beta sequences accurately predicted the HLA-A and HLA-B alleles for most subjects in the first cohort. The 87-base-pair reads could not distinguish some IMGT-functional V segments, including TRBV6-2 and TRBV6-3, so those segments were excluded. The presence/absence analyses assumed that sequencing depth was roughly uniform across donors, and that assumption may not be true. In a later genetic analysis, fewer N-insertions in productive TCRs were reported among donors in an Asian-associated ancestry cluster than the 666-donor mean. A later analysis found that HLA-associated TCR beta chains were more clonally expanded and had lower generation probabilities than equally common non-associated chains. Several of the top co-occurrence clusters appeared to be linked to parvovirus B19, influenza, CMV and Epstein-Barr virus, according to a later analysis. A later genetic analysis associated a missense DCLRE1C variant with V-gene and J-gene trimming of TCR beta chains, and an independent cohort replicated the association. The study gave a list of under 200 TCR beta chains associated with cytomegalovirus. When HLA alleles, especially DR and DQ, strongly co-occurred, TCR associations were difficult to assign to individual alleles. Linkage disequilibrium might explain the correlated functional status among segregating V segments, but an unknown experimental factor could not be excluded. According to a later analysis, TCR association rates differed among HLA loci, with DRB1 alleles showing the most associated TCRs and HLA-C alleles showing the fewest. A group of highly shared sequence variants was considered likely to be a technical artifact of the sequencing pipeline. Most TCR sequences were observed very rarely across donors, whereas some public TCRs were present in many individuals. The earlier analysis of 587 of the donors excluded approximately 17 rarely observed V segments, including chromosome 9 orphons, because counts were too low. Because HLA typing was missing for some donors at each locus, association tests included only the typed subset. It was suggested by the authors that the approach could potentially be generalized to other disease states and immunological phenotypes. In an earlier analysis of around 600 of the donors, most TCR beta V segments appeared in productive rearrangements about 90% or about 30% of the time, broadly matching IMGT annotations. A later analysis found that most CMV-associated TCR beta chains appeared HLA-restricted, with HLA associations seemingly driven largely by CMV exposure. Cytomegalovirus status was reported to be diagnosed by the classifier with high specificity and sensitivity in both the original and validation cohorts. The only immune exposure information available for the cohort was CMV serostatus. This cohort had only TCR beta chains sequenced, and the lack of alpha or paired-chain data limited which features could be detected. In vitro tests confirmed that three of the cytomegalovirus-associated TCR beta chains recognize cytomegalovirus antigens. In a later analysis, 16,951 TCR beta sequences were associated with specific HLA alleles at a false discovery rate of 0.05.

Ends trimmed: V by 3 bases, J by 3 bases; bases unmatched to a gene: 11. Taken from the germline V gene, the CDR1 and CDR2 loops are SGHRS and YFSETQ. The CDR3 runs 16 residues from the cysteine to the phenylalanine. The only DNA kept is the CDR3, 48 bases in frame from the first base. The cohort comprised hundreds of healthy bone marrow donors. At the time of sampling, every cohort member was nominally healthy, though immune exposures that went unrecorded were likely present. The donor was CMV seropositive and belonged to the group of 250 to 300 seropositive cohort members. A peripheral blood sample was collected from each donor, and TCR beta sequencing was performed on peripheral blood mononuclear cells. The Qiagen DNeasy Blood Extraction Kit was used to extract genomic DNA from the blood cell samples. The library came from the immunoSEQ multiplex PCR assay. A mixture of 60 forward primers for TCR Vbeta segments and 13 reverse primers for TCR Jbeta segments was used in the multiplex PCR. A multiplex PCR assay on genomic DNA amplified the CDR3 region of rearranged TCR beta genes. Amplified TCR beta libraries were sequenced as 87-base-pair reads on the Illumina HiSeq System. For the original study's pipeline: A later analysis tallied some 79 million unique TCR beta chains across the 666 repertoires, and some 12 million of those chains were shared by two or more donors. Raw reads were error-corrected and collapsed into unique sequences with a nearest-neighbor algorithm that merged closely related sequences to remove PCR and sequencing errors. To assign V, D and J gene segments, CDR3 sequences were aligned to IMGT reference sequences. For a sequence to be retained, a match of at least six nucleotides to both a V gene segment and a J gene segment was required. Rearrangements were classified as productive when the CDR3 lacked stop codons and remained in frame with V and J, and all other rearrangements were classified as non-productive. CDR3 was defined by IMGT convention, running from the second conserved V-encoded cysteine to the conserved J-encoded phenylalanine. In an earlier analysis of approximately 500 of the donors, sequences lacking an unambiguous match to a single V gene segment were excluded. An earlier analysis of a few hundred of the donors called V segments functional above 56.7% productive rearrangements and segregating when the between-donor standard deviation exceeded 5%. A statistical classification framework was developed to diagnose cytomegalovirus status using the catalog of TCR beta chain sequences. A later analysis assigned V and J genes by comparing TCR nucleotide sequences with IMGT/GENE-DB human TR gene sequences. In a later analysis, CDR3 sequences and most-parsimonious VDJ recombination scenarios were assigned using the TCRdist pipeline. A later analysis defined each TCR beta chain by its CDR3 amino acid sequence plus V-gene family, and excluded reads lacking a unique V-gene family. A later analysis removed 592 highly shared, low-generation-probability nucleotide sequences to deal with suspected cross-contamination and a sequencing artifact. For each public chain, a later analysis derived a clonal expansion index from normalized ranks of inferred template counts within each repertoire. In a later analysis, generation probabilities were computed with a VDJ recombination model fitted to out-of-frame rearrangements, and the resulting probabilities were checked against IGoR. In a later analysis, hypergeometric tests were used to score TCR-TCR, TCR-HLA and TCR-CMV co-occurrence, with a repertoire-size bias correction applied to TCR pairs. False discovery rates were estimated in a later analysis by permuting HLA or CMV assignments 20 times. A later analysis grouped co-occurring TCRs with DBSCAN, adding TCRdist sequence similarity when clustering within HLA-allele-positive subsets. Co-occurrence clustering excluded repertoires with fewer than 30,000 or more than 120,000 public chains, plus five with anomalous nucleotide sharing. TCRdb mirrors the immuneACCESS table, restricted to in-frame sequences. Some clones are absent from its copies; in checked studies, under half trace to an unresolved V gene, and the reason for the others is unknown. V, J and clone size derive from that table, while D and trimming were established from the DNA sequence. Across this sample there are fewer than 95,000 clones, with about 66% seen only once. Of the sample, 20% to 25% is held by the ten largest clones.

This sequence was found in a woman between 50 and 59 years old in good health and CMV-seropositive. The V gene is TRBV5-1 and the J gene is TRBJ1-1, with TRBD1 identical over 7 junction bases. The sequencing sample was made of PBMCs. The CDR3 protein is CASSSGTVRVYTEAFF. In nucleotides, the sequence is TGCGCCAGCAGCTCCGGGACAGTTCGAGTGTACACTGAAGCTTTCTTT. Reference TRBV5-1 and TRBJ1-1 proteins supply the regions before and after the CDR3; the full variable domain is: KAGVTQTPRYLIKTRGQQVTLSCSPISGHRSVSWYQQTPGQGLQFLFEYFSETQRNKGNFPGRFSGRQFSNSRSEMNVSTLELGDSALYLCASSSGTVRVYTEAFFGQGTRLTVV.